Sequencing of this T cell receptor beta chain was carried out in a study of shared clonotypes between healthy human individuals. Whole-study results and caveats: In having few donors, the study represented limited genetic and exposure-history diversity. What naive subsets generally showed was a larger estimated richness than memory subsets showed.

To note about this clone: What it recognizes is unknown.

Every donor, a Caucasian adult, lived in Nashville, Tennessee. CD45RA+ naive and CD45RA-negative memory subsets were separated from CD4+ cells. Assay used: immunoSEQ multiplex PCR; TCRdb lists only in-frame clones, some missing. The repertoire holds approximately 2.3 million clones, with over 85% as singletons. The source is a man between 18 and 29 years old in good health. Some clones in this sample may be carry-over from other donors' samples. The sequencing input was naive CD4+ T cells from PBMCs. This sample's subset: CD45RA+ positively selected.

Here the CDR3 DNA reads TGCGCCAGCAGCCAACTGACAGGGGTCACTGAAGCTTTCTTT. It is translated as CASSQLTGVTEAFF. V usage is TRBV4-1 and J usage is TRBJ1-1; TRBD1 aligns across 8 bases. The germline gives CDR1 MGHRA, CDR2 YSYEKL. The CDR3 consists of 14 residues. The V gene end was trimmed by 2 bases and the J gene end by 4 bases; junction bases not matched to a gene: 3.